Below, 2 T cell receptor beta chains from the same sample are listed, as sequenced in a study of identical twins (dated by TCRdb to 2016 to 2018). Library creation used 5' RACE. TCRdb shows the sequencer as Illumina HiSeq 2000. TCRdb took the public reads, trimmed them with fastp at Q25, ran MiXCR for clone calling and kept in-frame beta chains. Rows with one shared CDR3 protein collapse into an entry with the most common genes and DNA. Recorded for this sample are about 200,000 distinct CDR3 sequences; 7.5% of them occurred a single time. Jointly, the top ten make up about 1.9% of the sample. In addition, the sample was reused for a study of yellow fever vaccine responses in identical twins.

The sample consisted of memory (CD45RO+) T cells sorted from blood. The intended sense of this specimen's cell subset or site label: CD45RO+ enriched T cells. Source of these receptors: a woman aged 18-29 years in good health.

J is TRBJ2-3 and V is TRBV27; no clear D. CDR1 is MNHEY and CDR2 is SMNVEV in the germline V gene (reference sequence). The CDR3 loop spans 15 amino acids. The V end was cut by 1 base, the J end by 4 bases, with 12 bases between. The CDR3 bases are TGTGCCAGCAGTTTATTGGGCTACCCCCCAGATACGCAGTATTTT. Its protein is CASSLLGYPPDTQYF.

This clonotype was picked up many times. The rearrangement uses TRBV12-3 or TRBV12-4 and TRBJ1-3, with D possibly matching TRBD1 (6 bases). Trimming took off 6 bases at V and 0 bases at J, with 12 bases between the two ends. This CDR3 region has 15 residues. The CDR3 sequence: CASSVTGNSGNTIYF. Here the CDR3 DNA reads TGTGCCAGCAGCGTGACAGGAAACTCTGGAAACACCATATATTTT.